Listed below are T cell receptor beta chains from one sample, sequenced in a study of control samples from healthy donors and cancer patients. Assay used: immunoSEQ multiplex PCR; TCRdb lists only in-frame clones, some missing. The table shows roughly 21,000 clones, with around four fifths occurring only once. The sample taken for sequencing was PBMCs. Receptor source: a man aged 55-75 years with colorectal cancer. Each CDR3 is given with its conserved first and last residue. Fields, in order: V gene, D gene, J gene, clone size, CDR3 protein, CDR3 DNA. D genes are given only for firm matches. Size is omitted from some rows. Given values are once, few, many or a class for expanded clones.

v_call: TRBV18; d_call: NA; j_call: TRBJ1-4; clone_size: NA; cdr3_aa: CASSPFSGITNEKLFF; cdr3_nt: TGTGCCAGCTCACCATTCTCGGGGATAACTAATGAAAAACTGTTTTTT
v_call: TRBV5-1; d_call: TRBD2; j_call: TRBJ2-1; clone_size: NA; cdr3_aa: CAIPPGLAIHNEQFF; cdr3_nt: TGCGCCATCCCCCCGGGACTAGCGATTCACAATGAGCAGTTCTTC
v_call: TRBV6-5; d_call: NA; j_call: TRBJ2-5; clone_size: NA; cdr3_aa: CALGRSQETQYF; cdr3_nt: TGTGCCTTGGGGAGGTCCCAAGAGACCCAGTACTTC
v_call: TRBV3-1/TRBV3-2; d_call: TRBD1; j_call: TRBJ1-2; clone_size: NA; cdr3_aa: CASSHLDSDRPFNYGYTF; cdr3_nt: TGTGCCAGCAGCCATCTAGACTCGGACAGGCCTTTCAACTATGGCTACACCTTC
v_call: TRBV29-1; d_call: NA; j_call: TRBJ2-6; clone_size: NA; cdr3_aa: CSVGARGANVLTF; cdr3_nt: TGCAGCGTTGGAGCGAGGGGGGCCAACGTCCTGACTTTC
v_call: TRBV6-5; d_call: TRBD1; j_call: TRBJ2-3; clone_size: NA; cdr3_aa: CASSYRQGATDTQYF; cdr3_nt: TGTGCCAGCAGTTACAGACAGGGGGCCACAGATACGCAGTATTTT
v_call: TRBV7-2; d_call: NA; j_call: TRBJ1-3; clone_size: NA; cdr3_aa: CASSRDSGNTIYF; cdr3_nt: TGTGCCAGCAGCCGGGATTCCGGAAACACCATATATTTT
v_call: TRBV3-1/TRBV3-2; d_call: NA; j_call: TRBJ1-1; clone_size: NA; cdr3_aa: CASTRGGNTEAFF; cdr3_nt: TGTGCCAGCACTCGGGGGGGGAACACTGAAGCTTTCTTT
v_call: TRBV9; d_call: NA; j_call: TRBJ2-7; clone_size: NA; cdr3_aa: CASSVGDGPYEQYF; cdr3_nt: TGTGCCAGCAGCGTAGGGGACGGACCCTACGAGCAGTACTTC
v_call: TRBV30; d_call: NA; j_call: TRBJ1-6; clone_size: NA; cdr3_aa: CAWSVLQYNSPLHF; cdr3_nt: TGTGCCTGGAGTGTACTCCAGTATAATTCACCCCTCCACTTT
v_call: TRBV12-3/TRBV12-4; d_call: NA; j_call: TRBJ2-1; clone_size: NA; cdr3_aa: CASSLGGNEQFF; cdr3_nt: TGTGCCAGCAGTTTGGGGGGCAATGAGCAGTTCTTC
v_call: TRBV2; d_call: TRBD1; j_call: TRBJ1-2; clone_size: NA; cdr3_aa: CASSYGQGYGYTF; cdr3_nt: TGTGCCAGCAGTTACGGACAGGGCTATGGCTACACCTTC
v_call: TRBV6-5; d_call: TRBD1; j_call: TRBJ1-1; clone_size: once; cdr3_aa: CASRGQGRADEAFF; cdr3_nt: TGTGCCAGCAGGGGACAGGGTCGGGCCGATGAAGCTTTCTTT
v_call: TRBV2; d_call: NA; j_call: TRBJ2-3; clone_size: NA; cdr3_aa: CASSDFSRTDTQYF; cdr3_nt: TGTGCCAGCAGTGATTTTTCCCGCACAGATACGCAGTATTTT